A single sample gave rise to the 19 T cell receptor beta chains below, sequenced in a study of cytomegalovirus exposure and HLA in healthy donors. A multiplex PCR was run with 60 Vbeta primers and 13 Jbeta primers. The data were produced by immunoSEQ multiplex PCR, yet TCRdb's version contains in-frame clones alone and is incomplete. The sample records 250,000 to 350,000 clones, 75% to 90% being singletons. Material for sequencing was PBMCs. These receptors were collected from a middle-aged man in good health and CMV-seropositive.

V usage is TRBV2 and J usage is TRBJ1-1; D unresolved. The CDR3 is 13 amino acids. Trimming took 7 bases from V and 1 from J, leaving 10 bases between them. Germline V lookup: CDR1 SNHLY, CDR2 FYNNEI. The CDR3 DNA reads as TGTGCCAGCACAGGCAGGCCGAACACTGAAGCTTTCTTT. Its protein product is CASTGRPNTEAFF.

V and J are TRBV7-6 and TRBJ2-1; 9 bases map to TRBD2. Germline CDR1 reads SGHVS; CDR2 reads FNYEAQ. The CDR3 has 13 residues. V shed 7 bases, J shed 8 bases, and the junction held 6 bases outside the gene matches. In nucleotides, the CDR3 is TGTGCCAGCACTAGCGGGGAGCCCCATGAGCAGTTCTTC. Its protein product is CASTSGEPHEQFF.

The chain combines TRBV13 with TRBJ2-7; D remains unclear. The CDR3 length is 11 residues. Trimming took off 5 bases at V and 7 bases at J, with 9 bases between the two ends. Germline V CDR1 and CDR2: PRHDT, FYEKMQ (reference sequence). The CDR3 here is CASSPIREQYF. In DNA, the CDR3 is TGTGCCAGCAGCCCCATCCGGGAGCAGTACTTC.

This chain joins TRBV27 and TRBJ2-1; 7 bases line up with TRBD2. Germline values: CDR1 MNHEY, CDR2 SMNVEV (reference sequence). The CDR3 length is 14 residues. The V and J ends lost 5 bases and 3 bases, in that order; junction bases with no gene match: 4. CDR3 sequence (DNA): TGTGCCAGCAGTAGCGGGGCTCTCTACAATGAGCAGTTCTTC. As protein: CASSSGALYNEQFF.

The V call is TRBV28, the J call TRBJ2-7; 8 bases fit TRBD1. The germline gives CDR1 MDHEN, CDR2 SYDVKM. Germline trimming cut 3 bases from V and 6 bases from J; bases unmatched to any gene: 10. The CDR3 runs to 15 residues. The CDR3: CASSFSWTGSGEQYF. CDR3 in DNA: TGTGCCAGCAGTTTTTCCTGGACAGGGAGCGGCGAGCAGTACTTC.

The chain is built from TRBV5-6 and TRBJ2-2, with D perhaps TRBD1 (5 bases). The CDR3 has 16 amino acids. In germline, CDR1 is SGHDT, CDR2 YYEEEE. Trimming cost V 0 bases and J 4 bases, with 13 bases left between them. CDR3 sequence reads: CASSLVGYQGTGELFF. CDR3 in DNA: TGTGCCAGCAGCTTGGTTGGGTACCAGGGCACCGGGGAGCTGTTTTTT.

V and J are TRBV28 and TRBJ2-1; 14 bases match TRBD2. Trimming took 4 bases from V and 4 from J; bases not matched to a gene: 15. The germline gives CDR1 MDHEN, CDR2 SYDVKM. The CDR3 is made up of 20 amino acids. CDR3 loop: CASSWTLGTSGSSLYNEQFF. DNA for the CDR3: TGTGCCAGCAGTTGGACCCTCGGGACTAGCGGGAGTTCGCTATACAATGAGCAGTTCTTC.

The chain has TRBV7-2 and TRBJ2-7; 14 bases are shared with TRBD2. The V and J ends lost 5 bases and 5 bases, in that order; junction bases with no gene match: 11. Germline values: CDR1 SGHTA, CDR2 FQGNSA. The CDR3 runs to 17 residues. The CDR3 sequence: CASSVTGTSGRGNEQYF. CDR3 in DNA: TGTGCCAGCAGCGTTACCGGGACTAGCGGGAGAGGGAACGAGCAGTACTTC.

This clone was detected a few times. The same CDR3 also results from other DNA sequences found in this sample. V is TRBV6-5 and J is TRBJ1-1, with 7 bases fitting TRBD1. The CDR3 loop spans 14 amino acids. Germline-derived CDR1 and CDR2 are MNHEY and SVGAGI. V shed 6 bases, J shed 1 base, and the junction held 5 bases outside the gene matches. In DNA, the CDR3 is TGTGCCAGCAGCCGACAGGGTGGGAACACTGAAGCTTTCTTT. Protein product: CASSRQGGNTEAFF.

The chain has TRBV28 and TRBJ1-1, with D perhaps matching TRBD1 (5 bases). V lost 6 bases, J lost 4 bases, and 12 bases lay in between. The germline gives CDR1 MDHEN, CDR2 SYDVKM. This CDR3 is 13 amino acids long. CDR3 sequence: CASRSGGGTEAFF. Written as DNA, the CDR3 is TGTGCCAGCAGGTCCGGGGGAGGCACTGAAGCTTTCTTT.

The chain uses TRBV10-1 and TRBJ2-7; perhaps TRBD2 as D (5 bases). Per germline, CDR1 WNHNN and CDR2 SYGVQD (reference sequence). The CDR3 is made up of 13 amino acids. V was clipped by 3 bases and J by 7 bases, with 13 bases between them. DNA for the CDR3: TGCGCCAGCAGTGAAAGTAATAGGAGGGAGCAGTACTTC. It yields the protein CASSESNRREQYF.

The J gene is TRBJ2-7, the V gene TRBV7-9, with 7 positions matching TRBD2. The CDR3 loop spans 14 amino acids. From germline, CDR1 is SEHNR and CDR2 FQNEAQ (reference sequence). With 4 bases clipped from V and 5 bases from J, the junction kept 8 bases outside the gene matches. The DNA for the CDR3 is TGTGCCAGCAGCTCCCGGGGGGACCCCCACGAGCAGTACTTC. Its protein product is CASSSRGDPHEQYF.

This rearrangement joins TRBV30 to TRBJ1-5, with 8 bases lining up with TRBD1. This CDR3 is 14 amino acids long. Germline V gene sequence: CDR1 GTSNPN, CDR2 SVGIG (reference sequence). V shed 5 bases, J shed 2 bases, and the junction held 5 bases outside the gene matches. CDR3 residues: CAWADRVGNQPQHF. The CDR3 DNA reads as TGTGCCTGGGCGGACAGGGTAGGCAATCAGCCCCAGCATTTT.

The CDR3 bases are TGCAGCGGACTCCGACAGGGGCGGGCTTTCTTT. Translation gives CSGLRQGRAFF. V gene TRBV29-1 combines with J gene TRBJ1-1; 8 positions match TRBD1. The germline V gene encodes CDR1 SQVTM and CDR2 ANQGSEA. Losses at the gene ends were 7 bases for V and 11 bases for J; bases not matched to a gene: 9. CDR3 size: 11 residues.

This clone was observed once. V and J are TRBV7-2 and TRBJ2-7, with 9 bases identical to TRBD2. With 5 bases clipped from V and 4 bases from J, the junction kept 6 bases outside the gene matches. From germline, CDR1 is SGHTA and CDR2 FQGNSA. The CDR3 totals 14 residues. The DNA of the CDR3 is TGTGCCAGCAGCCGGGGACTAGCAGTTTACGAGCAGTACTTC. This codes for CASSRGLAVYEQYF.

This chain joins TRBV27 and TRBJ2-7; no firm D call. With 8 bases removed from V and 3 bases from J, the gap between germline ends came to 14 bases. The CDR3 runs to 13 residues. Looked up from germline, CDR1 is MNHEY and CDR2 is SMNVEV (reference sequence). CDR3 amino acids: CASGSLGFYEQYF. Here the CDR3 DNA reads TGTGCCAGCGGGTCCCTAGGCTTCTACGAGCAGTACTTC.

This chain links TRBV7-6 with TRBJ2-5, with D hard to call. The ends were cut back, 1 base at V and 4 bases at J, with 19 bases in the middle. The CDR3 runs to 17 residues. Germline CDR1 SGHVS, CDR2 FNYEAQ. The CDR3 DNA reads as TGTGCCAGCAGCTTAGTCGAAGCGCCACCCAACATAGAGACCCAGTACTTC. Translating it yields CASSLVEAPPNIETQYF.

The chain combines TRBV5-4 with TRBJ2-7, with D possibly TRBD2 on 5 matching bases. The V gene's germline CDR1 is SGHNT and CDR2 YYREEE (reference sequence). The CDR3 spans 15 residues. Deletions cut 0 bases from V and 0 bases from J, with 10 bases between. The CDR3 DNA is TGTGCCAGCAGCTTGGCCCTCGGACTCTCCTACGAGCAGTACTTC. Protein: CASSLALGLSYEQYF.

CDR3 amino acids: CASSLVGQDLNYGYTF. For the CDR3, the DNA is TGTGCCAGCAGCTTGGTTGGACAGGATTTGAACTATGGCTACACCTTC. J is TRBJ1-2 and V is TRBV5-6, with 7 bases that match TRBD1. The V and J ends lost 0 bases and 2 bases, in that order; junction bases with no gene match: 7. The germline V gene has CDR1 SGHDT and CDR2 YYEEEE. This CDR3 spans 16 amino acids.